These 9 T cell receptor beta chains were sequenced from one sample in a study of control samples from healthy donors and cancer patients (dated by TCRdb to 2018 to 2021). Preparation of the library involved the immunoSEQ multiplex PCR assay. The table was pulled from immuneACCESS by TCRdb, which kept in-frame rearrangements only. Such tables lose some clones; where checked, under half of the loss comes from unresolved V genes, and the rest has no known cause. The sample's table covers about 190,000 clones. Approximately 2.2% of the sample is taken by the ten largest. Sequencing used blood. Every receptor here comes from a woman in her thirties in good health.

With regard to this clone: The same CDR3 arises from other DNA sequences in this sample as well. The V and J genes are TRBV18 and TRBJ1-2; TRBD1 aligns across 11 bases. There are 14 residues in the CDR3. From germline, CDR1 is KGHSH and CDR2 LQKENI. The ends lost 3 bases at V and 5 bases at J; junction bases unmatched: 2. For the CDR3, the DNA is TGTGCCAGCTCACCGGGACAGGGGGAGTATGGCTACACCTTC. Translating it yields CASSPGQGEYGYTF.

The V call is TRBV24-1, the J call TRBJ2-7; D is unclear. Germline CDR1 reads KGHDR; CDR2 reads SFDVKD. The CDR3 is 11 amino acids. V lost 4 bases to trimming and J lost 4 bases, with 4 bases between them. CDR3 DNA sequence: TGTGCCACCAGTGACCGATACGAGCAGTACTTC. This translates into CATSDRYEQYF.

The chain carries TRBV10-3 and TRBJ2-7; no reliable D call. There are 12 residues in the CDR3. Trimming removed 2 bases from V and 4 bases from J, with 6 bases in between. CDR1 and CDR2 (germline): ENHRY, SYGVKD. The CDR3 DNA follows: TGTGCCATCAGTGAGGCGGTTTACGAGCAGTACTTC. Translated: CAISEAVYEQYF.

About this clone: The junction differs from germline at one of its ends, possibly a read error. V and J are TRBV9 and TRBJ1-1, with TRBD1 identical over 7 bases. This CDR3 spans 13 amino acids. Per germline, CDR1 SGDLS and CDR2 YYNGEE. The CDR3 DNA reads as TGTGCCAGCAGCAAACCACCGGGACAGAATCTTCTCTTT. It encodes CASSKPPGQNLLF.

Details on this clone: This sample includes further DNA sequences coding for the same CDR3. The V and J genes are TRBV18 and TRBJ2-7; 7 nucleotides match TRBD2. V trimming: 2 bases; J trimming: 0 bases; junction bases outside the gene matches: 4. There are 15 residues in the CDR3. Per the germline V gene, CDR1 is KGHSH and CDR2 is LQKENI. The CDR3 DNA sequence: TGTGCCAGCTCACCAGATACGGGGGGCTCCTACGAGCAGTACTTC. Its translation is CASSPDTGGSYEQYF.

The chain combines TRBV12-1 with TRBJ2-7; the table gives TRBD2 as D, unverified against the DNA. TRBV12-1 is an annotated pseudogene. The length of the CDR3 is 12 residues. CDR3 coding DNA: TGTGCCAGCAGCTTTCCCCTCTACGAGCAGTACTTC. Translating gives CASSFPLYEQYF.

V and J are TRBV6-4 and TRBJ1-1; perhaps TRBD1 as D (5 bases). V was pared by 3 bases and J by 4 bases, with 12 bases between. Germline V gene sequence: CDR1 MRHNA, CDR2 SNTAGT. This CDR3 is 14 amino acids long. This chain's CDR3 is CASSEEGFSTEAFF. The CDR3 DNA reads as TGTGCCAGCAGTGAAGAGGGGTTTTCCACTGAAGCTTTCTTT.

This chain's CDR3 is CATSDPTGGHEQFF. The CDR3 coding sequence is TGTGCCACCAGTGACCCCACTGGGGGCCATGAGCAGTTCTTC. This rearrangement joins TRBV24-1 to TRBJ2-1, with D tentatively TRBD1 (6 bases). Between the trimmed V and J ends, which lost 4 bases and 8 bases, there was a span of 14 bases. The CDR3 has 14 amino acids. CDR1 is KGHDR and CDR2 is SFDVKD in the germline V gene.

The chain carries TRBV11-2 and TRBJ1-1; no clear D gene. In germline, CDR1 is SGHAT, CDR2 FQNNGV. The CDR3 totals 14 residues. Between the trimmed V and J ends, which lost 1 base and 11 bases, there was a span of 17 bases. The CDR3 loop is CASSLAPRRVRAFF. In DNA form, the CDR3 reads TGTGCCAGCAGCTTAGCGCCTAGAAGGGTTCGTGCTTTCTTT.